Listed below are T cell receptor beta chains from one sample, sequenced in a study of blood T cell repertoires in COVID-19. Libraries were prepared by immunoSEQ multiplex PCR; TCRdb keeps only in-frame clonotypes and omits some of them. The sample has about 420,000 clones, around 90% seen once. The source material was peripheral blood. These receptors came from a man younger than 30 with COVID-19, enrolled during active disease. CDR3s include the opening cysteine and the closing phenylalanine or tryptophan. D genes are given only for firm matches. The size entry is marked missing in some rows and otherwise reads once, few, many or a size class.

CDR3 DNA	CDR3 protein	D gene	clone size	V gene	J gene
TGTGCCAGCAGCCTGGGGACCAGGGGGCTCTACGAGCAGTACTTC	CASSLGTRGLYEQYF	TRBD1	.	TRBV6-5	TRBJ2-7
TGCGCCAGCAGAAACCGACTAGCGGACTCCTACAATGAGCAGTTCTTC	CASRNRLADSYNEQFF	TRBD2	.	TRBV5-1	TRBJ2-1
TGTGCCAGCAGAGGGACTAGCGGGGCCTATTTAAACATTCAGTACTTC	CASRGTSGAYLNIQYF	TRBD2	.	TRBV27	TRBJ2-4
TGTGCCAGCACCTGGGACAGGGGAGATTATGAGCAGTTCTTC	CASTWDRGDYEQFF	TRBD1	.	TRBV2	TRBJ2-1
TGCGCCAGCAGTCAATGGGAAACCGGGGGGAATCTTCTCTACGAGCAGTACTTC	CASSQWETGGNLLYEQYF	TRBD2	once	TRBV23-1	TRBJ2-7
TGTGCCAGCAGTTATGGAGGGGGCTCGGGGGAGACCCAGTACTTC	CASSYGGGSGETQYF	.	.	TRBV25-1	TRBJ2-5
TGCGCCAGCAGCGGGGGGGAAGATTCACCCCTCCACTTT	CASSGGEDSPLHF	.	.	TRBV5-1	TRBJ1-6
TGTGCCAGCAGCCCACGACTAGCGGGGGGGCTTGAGCAGTACTTC	CASSPRLAGGLEQYF	TRBD2	.	TRBV11-2	TRBJ2-7
TGTGCCAGCTCACCACTTCAGGGGTTCGAGCAGTTCTTC	CASSPLQGFEQFF	.	.	TRBV18	TRBJ2-1
TGTGCCAGCAGTTTTACGGGCTACGAGCAGTACTTC	CASSFTGYEQYF	.	.	TRBV27	TRBJ2-7
TGCGCCAGCAGCTTGGTGGGCGGGAGGGCCTACGAGCAGTACTTC	CASSLVGGRAYEQYF	TRBD2	.	TRBV5-1	TRBJ2-7
TGTGCCAGCAGCCAAGGAGGAACTGGCGGGGGGACTAGCACAGATACGCAGTATTTT	CASSQGGTGGGTSTDTQYF	TRBD2	.	TRBV7-9	TRBJ2-3
TGTGCCAGCAGCCACAGGGACAGGCTTTCTGAAGCTTTCTTT	CASSHRDRLSEAFF	TRBD1	.	TRBV14	TRBJ1-1
TGTGCCAGCAGTATACAGGCAGACTATGGCTACACCTTC	CASSIQADYGYTF	.	.	TRBV6-6	TRBJ1-2
TGTGCCAGCACAAATGGTAACGGGTACCAAGAGACCCAGTACTTC	CASTNGNGYQETQYF	.	.	TRBV9	TRBJ2-5
TGTGCCAGCAGCCCCCCTACTAGCGAGCAGTACTTC	CASSPPTSEQYF	.	once	TRBV7-9	TRBJ2-7
TGTGCCAGTACCACGACAGGGGAAGGATCACCCCTCCACTTT	CASTTTGEGSPLHF	TRBD1	once	TRBV19	TRBJ1-6
TGTGCCAGCAGCCTCCACCCGCGAGGGGGCCTTAATTCACCCCTCCACTTT	CASSLHPRGGLNSPLHF	TRBD1	.	TRBV3-1/TRBV3-2	TRBJ1-6
TGTGCCAGCAGCCCACTAGGGACAGGGAGCGGGGAGCTGTTTTTT	CASSPLGTGSGELFF	TRBD1	.	TRBV2	TRBJ2-2
TGTGCCAGCAGTGATGGGCAATATAATTCACCCCTCCACTTT	CASSDGQYNSPLHF	.	.	TRBV25-1	TRBJ1-6
TGTGCCAGCTCACCCCAGAACTACGAGCAGTACTTC	CASSPQNYEQYF	.	.	TRBV18	TRBJ2-7
TGCGCCAGCAGCTTGGCTCTAAACACCGGGGAGCTGTTTTTT	CASSLALNTGELFF	.	.	TRBV5-1	TRBJ2-2
TGTGCCAGCAGCTTGCCGGGACTAGGAGGAGGTGAGCAGTTCTTC	CASSLPGLGGGEQFF	TRBD2	.	TRBV5-4	TRBJ2-1
TGTGCCAGCAGTTTGACTGACGGGGAAAACATTCAGTACTTC	CASSLTDGENIQYF	.	.	TRBV5-5	TRBJ2-4
TGTGCCTCCCAACGGGGTGAACATGAGCAGTTCTTC	CASQRGEHEQFF	.	once	TRBV19	TRBJ2-1
TGCGCCAGCAGCCCCGGACAGGGGGATAGATCTTTCACAGATACGCAGTATTTT	CASSPGQGDRSFTDTQYF	TRBD1	.	TRBV4-1	TRBJ2-3
TGTGCCAGCAGCCTAACTAGCGGGGGGCCCTACGAGCAGTACTTC	CASSLTSGGPYEQYF	.	.	TRBV12-1	TRBJ2-7
TGTGCCCCCCACGGAGGCCTTGAACCCCTCCACTTT	CAPHGGLEPLHF	.	.	TRBV9	TRBJ1-6
TGTGCCAGCAGCTTAGTTCTCTACGAGCAGTACTTC	CASSLVLYEQYF	.	.	TRBV7-9	TRBJ2-7
TGTGCCAGCAGCTTGAGGGGCCGCTCCTACGAGCAGTACTTC	CASSLRGRSYEQYF	.	few	TRBV5-4	TRBJ2-7
TGTGCCAGCAGCCGAAGATGGGGCGAAAAACTGTTTTTT	CASSRRWGEKLFF	.	once	TRBV7-9	TRBJ1-4
TGTGCCAGCAGTTTAAGCCCGGACAGTTACAATGAGCAGTTCTTC	CASSLSPDSYNEQFF	.	once	TRBV27	TRBJ2-1
TGTGCCAGCAGCCTAGCGGGAGTAGCTGGGGCCAACGTCCTGACTTTC	CASSLAGVAGANVLTF	TRBD2	.	TRBV2	TRBJ2-6
TGTGCCAGCAGTTCACACGGGACAGGGCGTCGGGAGCAGTACTTC	CASSSHGTGRREQYF	TRBD1	.	TRBV6-5	TRBJ2-7
TGTGCCATCAGTGGGCCCGAGAGGGACAAGGAGACCCAGTACTTC	CAISGPERDKETQYF	.	.	TRBV10-3	TRBJ2-5
TGTGCCACCAGTGATTTACGAGGAGGCACAGATACGCAGTATTTT	CATSDLRGGTDTQYF	.	.	TRBV24-1	TRBJ2-3
TGTGCCAGCAGCCCAGGACTCCTAGGGAATCAGCCCCAGCATTTT	CASSPGLLGNQPQHF	.	.	TRBV27	TRBJ1-5
TGTGCCAGCAGTGAAGCCAGACAGGCAGGGACTGAAGCTTTCTTT	CASSEARQAGTEAFF	.	.	TRBV2	TRBJ1-1
TGTGCCAGCAGTTACGACGGAGGATCCGCAAAACTGTTTTTT	CASSYDGGSAKLFF	.	.	TRBV6-5	TRBJ1-4
TGTGCCAGCAGCGTAGATCTCTACCAAGAGACCCAGTACTTC	CASSVDLYQETQYF	.	.	TRBV9	TRBJ2-5